One and the same sample provided the 2 T cell receptor beta chains below, sequenced in a study of T cells in Graves' hyperthyroidism and ophthalmopathy. Researchers took RNA transcripts and amplified the TCR beta CDR3 regions from them. First-round RT-PCR with HTBI primers amplified the TCR CDR3 region. One entry per CDR3 protein, called by TCRdb with MiXCR from the multiplex PCR reads. Of about 840,000 distinct CDR3 sequences listed, roughly 40% are singletons. Input material: blood. The receptors originated from a man in his late teens or twenties with Graves' hyperthyroidism.

The chain has TRBV12-3 or TRBV12-4 and TRBJ1-6; no reliable D call. The germline V and J ends were trimmed by 4 bases and 9 bases, with 10 bases remaining between them. This CDR3 comprises 13 residues. The CDR3 here is CASSSTLGSPLHF. The CDR3 DNA is TGTGCCAGCAGTTCTACCTTGGGTTCACCCCTCCACTTT.

The chain joins TRBV29-1 to TRBJ2-7, with D possibly being TRBD1 (6 bases). The germline V gene encodes CDR1 SQVTM and CDR2 ANQGSEA. Trimming removed 7 bases at V and 1 base at J, with 14 bases between. The length of the CDR3 is 13 residues. This chain's CDR3 is CSAFGDTSYEQYF. Here the CDR3 DNA reads TGCAGCGCCTTTGGGGACACTTCCTACGAGCAGTACTTC.